The entry below gives a single TCR beta chain sequence along with its context. Here the CDR3 omits its conserved ending phenylalanine or tryptophan, so a read error is the likely source. Trimming took off 0 bases at V and 5 bases at J, with 4 bases between the two ends. This CDR3 comprises 12 residues. CDR1 is SGHDN, CDR2 FVKESK, per germline. A constant-region primer primed TCR beta cDNA synthesis from about 0.45 ug of total RNA. Libraries covering TCR beta were generated through three nested multiplex PCR rounds (using a slightly modified ARM-PCR). The study ran its first two PCR rounds for roughly 10 cycles each, using TRBV1-TRBV30 forward primers and a C-beta reverse primer. TCRdb used MiXCR to reprocess the multiplex PCR reads, holding one entry per CDR3 protein. The sample lists about 180,000 distinct CDR3 sequences; over 45% were seen once. RNA was extracted from whole blood without cell sorting, alongside germline DNA.

The data originate from a study of tumor-infiltrating lymphocytes in primary liver carcinoma. The chain uses TRBV14 and TRBJ1-1; D is unresolved. This clonotype was obtained from a man aged 35-49 years with primary liver carcinoma and hepatitis B virus infection. The sample was peripheral blood. CDR3 in DNA: TGTGCCAGCAGCCAAGACCGGACTGAAGCTTTCTCT. It translates to CASSQDRTEAFS.